One sample yielded the 3 T cell receptor beta chains listed below, sequenced in a study of blood T cell repertoires in COVID-19 (dated by TCRdb to the early 2020s). The method was the immunoSEQ multiplex PCR assay. Sourced from immuneACCESS, this table was stored by TCRdb with only in-frame sequences that have V and J called. A share of the clones is absent; for the studies checked, an unresolved V gene accounts for under half, and the remainder has no known explanation. Counted in this sample were roughly 200,000 clones; roughly 85% of them appeared once. The ten top clones hold around 4.9% of the sample. What was sequenced was peripheral blood. These receptor sequences come from a woman over 75 with acute or convalescent COVID-19.

The chain carries TRBV19 and TRBJ2-5, with D unresolved. Germline V CDR1 and CDR2: LNHDA, SQIVND (reference sequence). V was shortened by 3 bases and J by 2 bases, with 10 bases between the two germline ends. The CDR3 is 14 amino acids. CDR3 coding DNA: TGTGCCAGTAGTATTATGGCTCTTCAAGAGACCCAGTACTTC. This translates into CASSIMALQETQYF.

A single count supports this clone. The chain is built from TRBV15 and TRBJ2-7; D is undetermined. V was trimmed by 0 bases and J by 6 bases, leaving 6 bases between them. This CDR3 is built from 12 residues. Germline values: CDR1 LNHNV, CDR2 YYDKDF (reference sequence). The CDR3 reads CATSRDEFEQYF. DNA for the CDR3: TGTGCCACCAGCAGAGATGAGTTCGAGCAGTACTTC.

V usage is TRBV6-5 and J usage is TRBJ2-3; D remains ambiguous. Trimming left V 7 bases short and J 2 bases short, with 10 bases between. Looked up from germline, CDR1 is MNHEY and CDR2 is SVGAGI. CDR3 size: 13 residues. This chain's CDR3 is CASKQEATDTQYF. CDR3 DNA: TGTGCCAGCAAACAAGAGGCCACAGATACGCAGTATTTT.